Reported below is one T cell receptor (beta chain). Its antigen is unknown. No base-level quality is on record; no much larger clone is a single base apart. V loses 1 base, J loses 4 bases, and the germline ends lie 16 bases apart. The germline V gene specifies LGHNA as CDR1 and YSLEER as CDR2. Inclusive of the bounding cysteine and phenylalanine, the CDR3 is 16 residues long. Of the read, only the CDR3 DNA is kept; its 48 bases are in frame from base 1. This sample was taken from a study of T-cell memory formation after mild COVID-19 (dated by TCRdb to the early 2020s). Notes on the research overall: TCR sequence clusters from the two donors were found to be largely donor specific. The cohort was made up of two young adult volunteers, one female and one male, who were previously healthy. T-cell clones expanding and contracting after mild COVID-19 in a couple of donors were tracked by longitudinal TCRalpha and TCRbeta repertoire sequencing.

Sequenced on an Illumina NovaSeq 6000. TCRalpha and TCRbeta cDNA libraries were constructed by 5'RACE with constant-segment primers, with sample barcodes and unique molecular identifiers being introduced. Trizol reagent was used to extract RNA from every sample. The libraries were amplified in two PCR steps, and the second step added a second sample barcode and Illumina TruSeq adapters. The libraries were sequenced on an Illumina NovaSeq using 2 x 150 bp paired-end reads. The original methods were these. The reads were demultiplexed and collapsed into UMI-guided consensus sequences using migec v1.2.7. With mixcr v2.1.11, UMI consensuses were aligned to TRA and TRB V and J templates and assembled into clonotypes. Expanded or contracted clonotypes were those called significant by both edgeR and NoisET, with noise models trained on biological replicates. edgeR calls used a false discovery rate-adjusted p below 0.01 and a log2 fold-change threshold of 1. As an exploratory analysis of dynamics, PCA with hierarchical clustering was applied to max-normalized trajectories of the 1000 most abundant clonotypes. Each responding clone was given a CD4 or CD8 phenotype based on the CD4+ and CD8+ repertoires, which had been sequenced separately. Through fastp at Q25 and MiXCR, TCRdb rebuilt clones from the public reads, retaining in-frame beta chains. Every distinct CDR3 protein forms one entry, paired with its most common genes and DNA. TCRdb, rather than the study authors, made the V and J calls. This sample is represented by 150,000 to 200,000 distinct CDR3 sequences; approximately 10% of them were singletons. The top ten constitute roughly 3.8% of the sample.

Points the paper makes about the study in general: The study included only a couple of mild cases, and larger cohorts that include severe cases with pre-infection samples were judged to be necessary. Some responding clones were found in pre-infection memory, which suggests that pre-existing cross-reactive memory T cells took part in the SARS-CoV-2 response. Contracting CD4+ clones turned up mainly in the CM and EM memory subsets, whereas EMRA was where CD8+ clones were enriched. Clones that contracted from day 15 to 85 showed balanced CD4/CD8 phenotypes, whereas a second wave of clones that expanded from day 15 to 37 leaned towards CD4+. SARS-CoV-2 specificity of the second-wave clones peaking on day 37 was not confirmed.

PBMCs were isolated by Ficoll-Paque density gradient centrifugation. This clonotype was obtained from a man aged 18 to 29 who had mild COVID-19 (a few samples of this study predate the infection). The sample titles of this study are shuffled in the database, so cell type and time point are left out; the donor was told from shared clones. Recombination connected TRBV4-3 to TRBJ1-2; TRBD1 is a possible D gene, resting on 5 matching bases. The sample comprised PBMCs or a T cell subset sorted from them (not recorded which). Here the CDR3 is given as CASSQGGRERAYGYTF. The sequenced DNA: TGCGCCAGCAGCCAAGGGGGCAGGGAACGGGCCTATGGCTACACCTTC.